The 25 T cell receptor beta chains presented below share a single source sample, sequenced in a study of blood T cells in healthy people across ages. PCR was performed a second time for 7 to 11 cycles using a sample-barcoded 5' primer and a J-beta primer mix. From the 5' RACE reads, TCRdb called clonotypes with MiXCR, one entry per CDR3 protein. The sample includes around 400,000 distinct CDR3 sequences, about 52% of them seen just once. What was sequenced was blood. Receptors originate from a man between 60 and 75 years old in good health.

The chain is built from TRBV6-1 and TRBJ2-3, with 10 nucleotides matching TRBD2. The junction had 3 bases not matched to a gene; V was cut back by 2 bases and J by 4 bases. Germline lookup yields CDR1 MNHNS and CDR2 SASEGT. The CDR3 totals 15 residues. The DNA for the CDR3 is TGTGCCAGCAGTGAATTAGCGGGGGGCCCAGATACGCAGTATTTT. Amino acids: CASSELAGGPDTQYF.

This chain links TRBV20-1 with TRBJ2-1; a possible D gene is TRBD1 (5 bases). CDR1 DFQATT and CDR2 SNEGSKA come from the germline V gene (reference sequence). The V and J ends lost 4 bases and 2 bases respectively, with 12 bases between them. CDR3 length: 14 amino acids. CDR3 protein: CSATGRQTYNEQFF. Written as DNA, the CDR3 is TGCAGTGCTACAGGAAGACAGACCTACAATGAGCAGTTCTTC.

The chain recombines TRBV3-1 with TRBJ1-2, with D possibly TRBD1 on 5 matching bases. CDR1 LGHDT and CDR2 YNNKEL come from the germline V gene (reference sequence). The V and J ends lost 2 bases and 0 bases respectively, with 13 bases between them. The CDR3 length is 16 residues. CDR3 sequence: CASSQTTGTANYGYTF. The CDR3 DNA reads TGTGCCAGCAGCCAAACTACCGGGACGGCTAACTATGGCTACACCTTC.

The V gene is TRBV4-3, the J gene TRBJ2-4, with 9 bases that match TRBD2. This CDR3 has 15 amino acids. Germline CDR1 and CDR2: LGHNA and YSLEER. V lost 4 bases and J lost 8; bases outside the gene matches: 9. The CDR3 loop reads CASSPGTSLRHIQYF. The CDR3 DNA is TGCGCCAGCAGCCCCGGGACTAGCCTCAGGCACATTCAGTACTTC.

This clonotype was observed a single time. The chain joins TRBV20-1 to TRBJ2-5; a possible D gene is TRBD2 (6 bases). V dropped 0 bases and J dropped 3 bases, with 14 bases sitting between them. This CDR3 contains 15 residues. Germline V gives CDR1 DFQATT, CDR2 SNEGSKA (reference sequence). CDR3 sequence: CSARDSARLEETQYF. CDR3 bases: TGCAGTGCTAGAGATAGCGCCCGACTAGAAGAGACCCAGTACTTC.

The chain carries TRBV10-3 and TRBJ2-7, with a tentative D call TRBD2 (5 bases). The J call may be in error: the DNA end matches TRBJ2-5 better. The CDR3 is made up of 14 amino acids. Germline V gene sequence: CDR1 ENHRY, CDR2 SYGVKD. Here the CDR3 DNA reads TGTGCCATCAGTGAGTCGAGGGAAGTGGAGACCCAGTACTTC. It encodes CAISESREVETQYF.

The chain has TRBV10-2 and TRBJ2-7; D possibly corresponds to TRBD2 (6 bases). The V and J ends lost 8 bases and 4 bases respectively, with 18 bases between them. The CDR3 consists of 14 residues. Germline CDR1 WSHSY, CDR2 SAAADI. CDR3 residues: CASGRGPAPYEQYF. CDR3 nucleotides: TGCGCCAGCGGGCGGGGTCCGGCCCCTTACGAGCAGTACTTC.

The chain links TRBV12-3 or TRBV12-4 to TRBJ2-3; unclear D gene. V gave up 3 bases and J gave up 0 bases, with 10 bases separating them. CDR3 length: 15 residues. CDR3 region: CASSFGPLSTDTQYF. The CDR3 bases are TGTGCCAGCAGTTTTGGACCCCTAAGCACAGATACGCAGTATTTT.

The V and J genes are TRBV20-1 and TRBJ2-7, with unresolved D. V dropped 3 bases and J dropped 4 bases, with 10 bases sitting between them. This CDR3 comprises 12 residues. The germline V gene has CDR1 DFQATT and CDR2 SNEGSKA (reference sequence). Written as DNA, the CDR3 is TGCAGTGCTAGTCAGGCCGAGTACGAGCAGTACTTC. Translation: CSASQAEYEQYF.

The rearrangement links TRBV7-9 to TRBJ2-3; D remains ambiguous. The CDR3 loop spans 13 amino acids. Trimming removed 2 bases at V and 2 bases at J, with 5 bases between. In germline, CDR1 is SEHNR, CDR2 FQNEAQ (reference sequence). CDR3 sequence (DNA): TGTGCCAGCAGCTTACAGGTCACAGATACGCAGTATTTT. This gives the protein CASSLQVTDTQYF.

The V and J genes are TRBV12-3 or TRBV12-4 and TRBJ1-1; D remains ambiguous. V dropped 6 bases and J dropped 4 bases, with 15 bases sitting between them. The length of the CDR3 is 14 residues. The CDR3 sequence is CASSPLVDTTEAFF. As DNA, the CDR3 is TGTGCCAGCAGCCCATTAGTCGACACCACTGAAGCTTTCTTT.

This clonotype was detected only a few times. This sequence joins TRBV7-2 and TRBJ1-6, with D possibly matching TRBD1 (5 bases). This CDR3 has 16 residues. Trimming cost V 5 bases and J 5 bases, with 16 bases left between them. The germline V gene encodes CDR1 SGHTA and CDR2 FQGNSA. CDR3 in DNA: TGTGCCAGCAGCCCCGGGGGGACGGCCCATAATTCACCCCTCCACTTT. This gives the protein CASSPGGTAHNSPLHF.

This chain links TRBV27 with TRBJ1-1; D gene uncertain. Germline V gives CDR1 MNHEY, CDR2 SMNVEV (reference sequence). Deletions cut 4 bases from V and 0 bases from J, with 9 bases between. This CDR3 is 14 amino acids long. The CDR3: CASSSPSMNTEAFF. The CDR3 DNA is TGTGCCAGCAGTTCGCCCAGCATGAACACTGAAGCTTTCTTT.

This clonotype was picked up a small number of times. The chain uses TRBV6-2 or TRBV6-3 and TRBJ1-1; D gene unclear. Between the trimmed V and J ends, which lost 0 bases and 13 bases, there was a span of 18 bases. Germline V gives CDR1 MNHEY, CDR2 SVGEGT. CDR3 length: 14 amino acids. The CDR3 protein is CASSYSRPTDPVFF. In nucleotides, the CDR3 is TGTGCCAGCAGTTACTCGAGGCCCACCGACCCAGTTTTCTTT.

The gene calls are TRBV6-5 and TRBJ2-1; TRBD2 aligns across 12 bases. The CDR3 extends over 16 amino acids. From germline, CDR1 is MNHEY and CDR2 SVGAGI. V lost 3 bases, J lost 6 bases, and 6 bases stayed unmatched. CDR3 protein: CASSYLGLAGSNEQFF. Here the CDR3 DNA reads TGTGCCAGCAGTTATCTCGGACTAGCGGGATCCAATGAGCAGTTCTTC.

This clonotype has only a few counts. The rearrangement links TRBV5-6 to TRBJ1-2; 8 bases line up with TRBD1. The CDR3 loop spans 16 amino acids. V gave up 1 base and J gave up 1 base; unmatched junction bases: 6. Germline V gene lookup returns CDR1 SGHDT and CDR2 YYEEEE. CDR3 sequence (DNA): TGTGCCAGCAGCTTGTACCAGGGGGCGAATAACTATGGCTACACCTTC. It translates to CASSLYQGANNYGYTF. Full variable domain (missing parts from reference TRBV5-6 and TRBJ1-2): DAGVTQSPTHLIKTRGQQVTLRCSPKSGHDTVSWYQQALGQGPQFIFQYYEEEERQRGNFPDRFSGHQFPNYSSELNVNALLLGDSALYLCASSLYQGANNYGYTFGSGTRLTVV.

A word on this clonotype: This may stem from a read error, because a much larger clone lies one nucleotide away. The chain links TRBV2 to TRBJ2-5; D uncertain. This CDR3 is 9 amino acids long. CDR1 is SNHLY, CDR2 FYNNEI, per germline. CDR3 sequence: CASGETQNF. The CDR3 DNA follows: TGTGCCAGCGGAGAGACCCAGAACTTC.

Details on this clonotype: One base away lies a much larger clone, so this may be a sequencing read error. The rearrangement uses TRBV4-2 and TRBJ1-2; 8 bases match TRBD1. The CDR3 is 14 residues long. CDR1 LGHNA and CDR2 YNFKEQ come from the germline V gene. The V gene end was trimmed by 8 bases and the J gene end by 2 bases; junction bases not matched to a gene: 7. The CDR3, as DNA: TGTGCCAGCGGCTCGACAGGGGTCAACTATGGCTACACCTTC. It is translated as CASGSTGVNYGYTF.

The chain carries TRBV7-2 and TRBJ2-5, with TRBD1 identical over 8 bases. The end of the DNA fits TRBJ2-7 better, so the J call may be wrong. The CDR3 has 15 residues. Germline V CDR1 and CDR2: SGHTA, FQGNSA. The CDR3 DNA reads TGTGCCAGCAGCCCAGGACAGGGAGAAACCTACGAGCAGTACTTC. Encoded protein: CASSPGQGETYEQYF.

In its sample, this clonotype was seen a few times. The chain couples TRBV20-1 to TRBJ2-1, with unresolved D. V lost 0 bases and J 1 base, leaving 7 bases between the germline ends. Germline CDR1 DFQATT, CDR2 SNEGSKA (reference sequence). The length of the CDR3 is 14 residues. In DNA form, the CDR3 reads TGCAGTGCTAGAGACACGTTATCCTACAATGAGCAGTTCTTC. It is translated as CSARDTLSYNEQFF.

This rearrangement joins TRBV30 to TRBJ2-1, with D perhaps given as TRBD1 or TRBD2 (5 bases each). Looked up from germline, CDR1 is GTSNPN and CDR2 is SVGIG (reference sequence). V lost 4 bases and J 13 bases, leaving 17 bases between the germline ends. The CDR3 totals 12 residues. DNA for the CDR3: TGTGCCTGGAACCGGGACCGGGAAAAACAGTTCTTC. It yields the protein CAWNRDREKQFF.

This clonotype was seen more than once but under ten times. The V gene is TRBV29-1, the J gene TRBJ2-1; perhaps TRBD1 as D (6 bases). The germline V gene encodes CDR1 SQVTM and CDR2 ANQGSEA. This CDR3 has 12 amino acids. Trimming removed 4 bases from V and 3 bases from J, with 7 bases in between. In nucleotides, the CDR3 is TGCAGCGTTGGGACAGACTACAATGAGCAGTTCTTC. Translating it yields CSVGTDYNEQFF.

A word on this clonotype: This may arise from a read error, as a much more abundant clone is one base away. The rearrangement uses TRBV12-3 or TRBV12-4 and TRBJ2-1; perhaps D is TRBD1 or TRBD2 (5 bases each). This CDR3 spans 14 amino acids. Trimming stripped 0 bases from V and 13 bases from J, with 16 bases between. The CDR3 protein is CASSLAGVGETQFF. In DNA, the CDR3 is TGTGCCAGCAGTTTAGCGGGGGTGGGGGAGACCCAGTTCTTC.

This chain links TRBV7-2 with TRBJ2-1, with a tentative D call TRBD2 (6 bases). CDR1 is SGHTA, CDR2 FQGNSA, per germline. Trimming shortened V by 0 bases and J by 7 bases, and 16 bases separated the two germline ends. The CDR3 sequence is 16 residues long. This CDR3 reads CASSLARGTGRNEQFF. CDR3 sequence (DNA): TGTGCCAGCAGCTTAGCTCGGGGGACTGGAAGAAATGAGCAGTTCTTC.

This clonotype showed up many times. The J gene is TRBJ2-5, the V gene TRBV6-5; 8 positions match TRBD2. The CDR3 is 15 residues long. The J segment lost 5 bases and the V segment lost 6 bases, leaving 11 bases of the junction unmatched. Germline assignment: CDR1 MNHEY and CDR2 SVGAGI. The CDR3 spells CASSPPGGGSETQYF. The CDR3 bases are TGTGCCAGCAGCCCCCCGGGGGGGGGCAGTGAGACCCAGTACTTC.